These 30 T cell receptor beta chains were sequenced from one sample in a study of blood T cell repertoires in COVID-19. The method was immunoSEQ multiplex PCR; TCRdb's version includes in-frame clones alone and lacks a portion of them. The sample includes around 400,000 clones, about 87% of them seen just once. Sample: peripheral blood. All receptors derive from a woman aged 30 to 39 with COVID-19, enrolled during active disease.

This chain connects TRBV6-6 to TRBJ2-1; 10 bases agree with TRBD2. There are 15 residues in the CDR3. Losses at the gene ends were 2 bases for V and 10 bases for J; bases not matched to a gene: 8. The germline gives CDR1 MNHNY, CDR2 SVGAGI (reference sequence). CDR3: CASSYGLAGASEQFF. For the CDR3, the DNA is TGTGCCAGCAGTTACGGCCTAGCGGGAGCGTCGGAGCAGTTCTTC.

The chain recombines TRBV2 with TRBJ2-3, with TRBD2 matching over 9 bases. Trimming cost V 7 bases and J 2 bases; bases outside gene matches: 7. Looked up from germline, CDR1 is SNHLY and CDR2 is FYNNEI. The CDR3 spans 15 residues. The CDR3 coding sequence is TGTGCCAGCAAACGGCTAGCGGGGTTCACAGATACGCAGTATTTT. Its protein product is CASKRLAGFTDTQYF.

The chain recombines TRBV4-1 with TRBJ2-2, with 7 positions matching TRBD1. The germline V gene encodes CDR1 MGHRA and CDR2 YSYEKL. The CDR3 covers 17 residues. The ends lost 3 bases at V and 1 base at J; junction bases unmatched: 8. Here the CDR3 reads CASSHPSTGKNTGELFF. The CDR3 DNA is TGCGCCAGCAGCCATCCCTCGACAGGGAAGAACACCGGGGAGCTGTTTTTT.

This chain links TRBV18 with TRBJ2-5, with 11 bases identical to TRBD2. V trimming: 3 bases; J trimming: 4 bases; junction bases outside the gene matches: 13. CDR3 size: 18 residues. Germline CDR1 and CDR2: KGHSH and LQKENI. The CDR3: CASSPTYNLAGGLETQYF. As DNA, the CDR3 is TGTGCCAGCTCACCCACATACAATCTAGCGGGAGGCTTAGAGACCCAGTACTTC.

This clone was counted only a few times. CDR3 in amino acids: CASSVGGADSEQFF. The CDR3 DNA reads as TGTGCCAGCAGCGTAGGTGGGGCAGACTCTGAGCAGTTCTTC. The chain has TRBV9 and TRBJ2-1, with TRBD1 as a possible D gene (5 bases). The CDR3 length is 14 residues. Trimming removed 0 bases at V and 9 bases at J, with 13 bases between. The V gene's germline CDR1 is SGDLS and CDR2 YYNGEE.

This chain uses TRBV29-1 with TRBJ2-3; 9 bases map to TRBD2. The CDR3 loop spans 15 amino acids. CDR1 is SQVTM and CDR2 is ANQGSEA in the germline V gene. Trimming took 6 bases from V and 4 from J; bases not matched to a gene: 11. This CDR3 reads CSVRSFSGRSDTQYF. Here the CDR3 DNA reads TGCAGCGTCAGATCATTTAGCGGGAGATCAGATACGCAGTATTTT.

Comment on this clone: This CDR3 is also generated by other DNA sequences in the sample. CDR3 loop: CASSQGLAGAGELFF. As DNA, the CDR3 is TGTGCCAGCAGCCAAGGACTAGCGGGGGCCGGGGAGCTGTTTTTT. The V gene is TRBV3-1 (or the pseudogene TRBV3-2), the J gene TRBJ2-2, with 12 bases fitting TRBD2. CDR1 and CDR2 (germline): LGHDT, YNNKEL (reference sequence). There are 15 residues in the CDR3. V was clipped by 1 base and J by 6 bases; unmatched bases: 0.

The chain is built from TRBV7-2 and TRBJ1-6, with 8 bases identical to TRBD1. Trimming cost V 1 base and J 11 bases; bases outside gene matches: 4. Looked up from germline, CDR1 is SGHTA and CDR2 is FQGNSA. The CDR3 is made up of 14 amino acids. The CDR3 spells CASSLGTGMPPLHF. CDR3 DNA sequence: TGTGCCAGCAGCTTAGGGACAGGGATGCCACCCCTCCACTTT.

This clone is a singleton in its sample. V usage is TRBV27 and J usage is TRBJ1-5; D is unresolved. Per germline, CDR1 MNHEY and CDR2 SMNVEV (reference sequence). Trimming left V 2 bases short and J 5 bases short, with 10 bases between. This CDR3 spans 14 amino acids. The CDR3 is CASSLREVDQPQHF. The CDR3 region has the DNA TGTGCCAGCAGTTTAAGGGAGGTGGATCAGCCCCAGCATTTT.

J is TRBJ2-7 and V is TRBV5-5; 9 positions match TRBD2. V was pared by 0 bases and J by 5 bases, with 9 bases of the junction left unmatched. This CDR3 contains 16 residues. Germline V gives CDR1 SGHKS, CDR2 YYEKEE (reference sequence). As DNA, the CDR3 is TGTGCCAGCAGCTTGGTAGCGGGAGACGCATCCCACGAGCAGTACTTC. Residues: CASSLVAGDASHEQYF.

This chain connects TRBV19 to TRBJ1-1; TRBD1 is a possible D gene (6 bases). This CDR3 region has 17 residues. Germline CDR1 is LNHDA and CDR2 is SQIVND (reference sequence). The V and J ends lost 6 bases and 1 base respectively, with 21 bases between them. The CDR3 coding sequence is TGTGCCAGTAGCTGGACAGCGGCCCTCGTGGGGAACACTGAAGCTTTCTTT. Protein sequence: CASSWTAALVGNTEAFF.

V gene TRBV5-1 combines with J gene TRBJ2-7, with TRBD2 as a possible D gene (6 bases). CDR1 and CDR2 (germline): SGHRS, YFSETQ. With 0 bases removed from V and 7 bases from J, the gap between germline ends came to 11 bases. This CDR3 comprises 13 residues. The CDR3 nucleotides read TGCGCCAGCAGCTTGGTAGCGGATGGAGAGCAGTACTTC. This codes for CASSLVADGEQYF. The full variable domain, with the rest looked up from reference TRBV5-1 and TRBJ2-7, is KAGVTQTPRYLIKTRGQQVTLSCSPISGHRSVSWYQQTPGQGLQFLFEYFSETQRNKGNFPGRFSGRQFSNSRSEMNVSTLELGDSALYLCASSLVADGEQYFGPGTRLTVT.

V is TRBV7-2 and J is TRBJ2-5; D may be TRBD2 (5 bases). The CDR3 sequence is 18 residues long. V was clipped by 3 bases and J by 0 bases, with 20 bases between them. Germline-derived CDR1 and CDR2 are SGHTA and FQGNSA. CDR3 DNA sequence: TGTGCCAGCAGCTTTCCCCCTGTAACTAGAGGGTACCAAGAGACCCAGTACTTC. Translation gives CASSFPPVTRGYQETQYF.

This chain uses TRBV6-5 with TRBJ2-3; tentatively, D is TRBD2 (5 bases). The CDR3 contains 14 residues. Germline V lookup: CDR1 MNHEY, CDR2 SVGAGI. Trimming removed 11 bases from V and 0 bases from J, with 15 bases in between. In DNA form, the CDR3 reads TGTGCCGGGAGACTCGGTGCTAGCACAGATACGCAGTATTTT. The encoded protein is CAGRLGASTDTQYF.

V is TRBV19 and J is TRBJ2-1; TRBD2 aligns across 12 bases. The CDR3 consists of 16 residues. J gave up 6 bases and V 6 bases, and 9 bases lay outside the gene matches. Germline V lookup: CDR1 LNHDA, CDR2 SQIVND (reference sequence). CDR3 region: CASSKLLAGGVNEQFF. The CDR3 nucleotides are TGTGCCAGTAGCAAATTACTAGCGGGAGGTGTCAATGAGCAGTTCTTC.

The rearrangement joins TRBV9 to TRBJ1-2, with no clear D. Trimming removed 0 bases at V and 6 bases at J, with 9 bases between. Germline loops: CDR1 SGDLS, CDR2 YYNGEE. There are 13 residues in the CDR3. The CDR3 loop reads CASSVVSGNGYTF. The DNA of the CDR3 is TGTGCCAGCAGCGTAGTTTCCGGGAATGGCTACACCTTC.

This clone was detected only once. The chain combines TRBV19 with TRBJ1-5; 9 bases agree with TRBD1. The CDR3 is 18 residues long. Germline V gene data show CDR1 as LNHDA and CDR2 as SQIVND (reference sequence). With V trimmed by 5 bases and J by 7 bases, 18 bases remained unmatched. In DNA form, the CDR3 reads TGTGCCAGTAGTGGGCCTCGGGACAGGGTGGTGTGGGGGCAGCCCCAGCATTTT. Residues: CASSGPRDRVVWGQPQHF.

The CDR3 loop is CASSVRSDRAYNEQFF. DNA of the CDR3: TGTGCCAGCAGCGTAAGGTCGGACAGGGCCTACAATGAGCAGTTCTTC. The rearrangement links TRBV9 to TRBJ2-1, with 8 bases that match TRBD1. Trimming took 1 base from V and 2 from J; bases not matched to a gene: 5. The CDR3 spans 16 residues. Looked up from germline, CDR1 is SGDLS and CDR2 is YYNGEE.

A single count supports this clone. V and J are TRBV5-6 and TRBJ2-7; 9 bases are a match to TRBD2. V lost 4 bases and J lost 6; bases outside the gene matches: 11. CDR1 SGHDT and CDR2 YYEEEE come from the germline V gene. CDR3 length: 15 amino acids. The CDR3 region is CASSVAGVLGLEQYF. The CDR3 nucleotides read TGTGCCAGCAGCGTAGCGGGAGTCCTAGGGCTCGAGCAGTACTTC. The whole variable domain, filled in from reference TRBV5-6 and TRBJ2-7, reads DAGVTQSPTHLIKTRGQQVTLRCSPKSGHDTVSWYQQALGQGPQFIFQYYEEEERQRGNFPDRFSGHQFPNYSSELNVNALLLGDSALYLCASSVAGVLGLEQYFGPGTRLTVT.

This chain connects TRBV11-1 to TRBJ2-3, with 10 nucleotides matching TRBD2. Germline V gives CDR1 SGHAT, CDR2 FQDESV (reference sequence). Trimming cost V 1 base and J 3 bases; bases outside gene matches: 1. The CDR3 length is 15 residues. CDR3 amino acids: CASSLGTSGTDTQYF. The DNA of the CDR3 is TGTGCCAGCAGCTTAGGGACTAGCGGAACAGATACGCAGTATTTT.

This clone was detected once. The rearrangement joins TRBV7-9 to TRBJ2-1, with 7 nucleotides matching TRBD1. Germline CDR1 and CDR2: SEHNR and FQNEAQ (reference sequence). The CDR3 sequence is 15 residues long. Losses at the gene ends were 3 bases for V and 11 bases for J; bases not matched to a gene: 13. CDR3 region: CASSLTDRPDHQQFF. The CDR3 DNA reads TGTGCCAGCAGCTTGACGGACAGGCCGGACCACCAGCAGTTCTTC. Supplemented by reference TRBV7-9 and TRBJ2-1, the full variable domain reads DTGVSQNPRHKITKRGQNVTFRCDPISEHNRLYWYRQTLGQGPEFLTYFQNEAQLEKSRLLSDRFSAERPKGSFSTLEIQRTEQGDSAMYLCASSLTDRPDHQQFFGPGTRLTVL.

This chain joins TRBV30 and TRBJ2-7; tentatively, D is TRBD2 (6 bases). Per the germline V gene, CDR1 is GTSNPN and CDR2 is SVGIG (reference sequence). Trimming took off 5 bases at V and 0 bases at J, with 17 bases between the two ends. The CDR3 sequence is 15 residues long. The CDR3 region has the DNA TGTGCCTGGGCCCTTTGGGGGGACCCCTCCTACGAGCAGTACTTC. Protein sequence: CAWALWGDPSYEQYF. Supplemented by reference TRBV30 and TRBJ2-7, the full variable domain reads SQTIHQWPATLVQPVGSPLSLECTVEGTSNPNLYWYRQAAGRGLQLLFYSVGIGQISSEVPQNLSASRPQDRQFILSSKKLLLSDSGFYLCAWALWGDPSYEQYFGPGTRLTVT.

The J gene is TRBJ2-7, the V gene TRBV10-2; 11 bases fit TRBD1. Germline values: CDR1 WSHSY, CDR2 SAAADI. V trimming: 6 bases; J trimming: 3 bases; junction bases outside the gene matches: 4. The CDR3 length is 14 residues. The CDR3, as DNA: TGCGCCAGCAGGGCCGGGACAGGGGGCTACGAGCAGTACTTC. This codes for CASRAGTGGYEQYF.

The V and J genes are TRBV28 and TRBJ2-7, with TRBD1 identical over 8 bases. V trimming: 6 bases; J trimming: 7 bases; junction bases outside the gene matches: 11. This CDR3 spans 14 amino acids. Germline lookup yields CDR1 MDHEN and CDR2 SYDVKM. For the CDR3, the DNA is TGTGCCAGCAGGGAACAGGGGGGTTTCGGAGAGCAGTACTTC. Translated: CASREQGGFGEQYF. The full variable domain, its missing parts supplied by reference TRBV28 and TRBJ2-7, is DVKVTQSSRYLVKRTGEKVFLECVQDMDHENMFWYRQDPGLGLRLIYFSYDVKMKEKGDIPEGYSVSREKKERFSLILESASTNQTSMYLCASREQGGFGEQYFGPGTRLTVT.

The chain links TRBV3-1 (or the pseudogene TRBV3-2) to TRBJ2-7; D not certain. Germline V gene data show CDR1 as LGHDT and CDR2 as YNNKEL (reference sequence). V lost 1 base and J 3 bases, leaving 10 bases between the germline ends. The CDR3 is made up of 14 amino acids. The CDR3 bases are TGTGCCAGCAGCCAAGTGGAGTCTCGCTACGAGCAGTACTTC. Translating gives CASSQVESRYEQYF.

The V gene is TRBV7-9, the J gene TRBJ1-1; no firm D call. Germline V gene data show CDR1 as SEHNR and CDR2 as FQNEAQ (reference sequence). CDR3 length: 12 residues. With 4 bases removed from V and 5 bases from J, the gap between germline ends came to 8 bases. The CDR3 sequence is CASSSQVTEAFF. Here the CDR3 DNA reads TGTGCCAGCAGCTCCCAGGTTACTGAAGCTTTCTTT.

J is TRBJ1-2 and V is TRBV2, with 7 bases matching TRBD1. CDR1 SNHLY and CDR2 FYNNEI come from the germline V gene. The CDR3 extends over 15 amino acids. Losses at the gene ends were 6 bases for V and 4 bases for J; bases not matched to a gene: 11. Here the CDR3 DNA reads TGTGCCAGCAGCGAGGACAGGCCGGGAATCTATGGCTACACCTTC. Amino acid sequence: CASSEDRPGIYGYTF.

This clone came up a few times. The V gene is TRBV7-8, the J gene TRBJ1-5, with TRBD1 matching 10 bases. Germline CDR1 reads SGHVS; CDR2 reads FQNEAQ. CDR3 length equals 15 residues. V dropped 6 bases and J dropped 1; count of bases not matched to a gene: 3. The chain's CDR3 is CASRRTGGSNQPQHF. The CDR3 DNA reads as TGTGCCAGCAGGAGGACAGGGGGAAGCAATCAGCCCCAGCATTTT.

The genes are TRBV15 and TRBJ2-7; TRBD1 agrees at 8 bases. The trim removed 4 bases at V and 7 bases at J, leaving 9 bases unmatched. In germline, CDR1 is LNHNV, CDR2 YYDKDF (reference sequence). This CDR3 is 14 amino acids long. CDR3 sequence reads: CATSTTGGSREQYF. CDR3 DNA: TGTGCCACCAGCACCACAGGGGGTTCAAGGGAGCAGTACTTC.

This clone was picked up one time. The genes are TRBV6-4 and TRBJ2-1; 9 positions match TRBD2. Germline CDR1 MRHNA, CDR2 SNTAGT. The V and J ends lost 9 bases and 7 bases, in that order; junction bases with no gene match: 10. The length of the CDR3 is 14 residues. The CDR3 protein is CASRKREDENEQFF. The CDR3 DNA reads TGTGCCAGTCGTAAGCGGGAGGATGAAAATGAGCAGTTCTTC.